These 19 T cell receptor beta chains originate from one sample sequenced in a study of beta chain features in type 1 diabetes. The antigens for these receptors are not known. General observations from the study: Moderately but significantly shorter TCRB CDR3s were found in Type 1 diabetes patients in all four CD4+ subsets.

Sequenced material consisted of expressed TCRB transcripts (all of the isolated RNA was reverse transcribed). The protocol was immunoSEQ multiplex PCR, while the TCRdb copy is restricted to in-frame clones and leaves out a portion. Here the sample spans 600,000 to 700,000 clones, under 15% being singletons. Sequencing input: naive CD4+ T cells from blood. These receptors were collected from a man younger than 45 with type 1 diabetes.

This clone was counted only a few times. This sequence joins TRBV5-8 and TRBJ1-1; 10 positions match TRBD1. V gave up 0 bases and J gave up 4 bases; unmatched junction bases: 15. CDR3 length: 19 residues. Germline lookup yields CDR1 SGHTS and CDR2 YDEGEE. CDR3 region: CASSLDWWTGGERSTEAFF. The CDR3 nucleotides read TGTGCCAGCAGCTTGGACTGGTGGACAGGGGGGGAGAGGAGCACTGAAGCTTTCTTT.

Remarks on this clone: This sequence may be a read error, since a much larger clone differs from it by one base. The chain uses TRBV14 and TRBJ2-4; 10 nucleotides align to TRBD1. V trimming: 4 bases; J trimming: 9 bases; junction bases outside the gene matches: 6. Germline lookup yields CDR1 SGHDN and CDR2 FVKESK. This CDR3 is built from 14 residues. CDR3 residues: CASSPGQGRGIQYF. In DNA, the CDR3 is TGTGCCAGCAGCCCGGGACAGGGGAGGGGCATTCAGTACTTC.

The table lists this clone with a few counts. This chain connects TRBV11-3 to TRBJ1-2, with D perhaps matching TRBD1 (5 bases). Per the germline V gene, CDR1 is SGHNT and CDR2 is YENEEA. CDR3 length: 13 residues. The ends were cut back, 4 bases at V and 4 bases at J, with 10 bases in the middle. This chain's CDR3 is CASSSGRSYGYTF. CDR3 in DNA: TGTGCCAGCAGCTCGGGACGGAGCTATGGCTACACCTTC.

This clone was observed a handful of times. The chain uses TRBV14 and TRBJ2-5, with D hard to call. The DNA end favors TRBJ2-7, so the J call may be wrong. The CDR3 consists of 11 residues. Germline V gene lookup returns CDR1 SGHDN and CDR2 FVKESK. CDR3 residues: CASSQGYEQYF. CDR3 nucleotides: TGTGCCAGCAGCCAAGGGTACGAGCAGTACTTC.

V gene TRBV2 combines with J gene TRBJ2-1; weak D call: TRBD2 (5 bases). The CDR3 sequence is 14 residues long. Trimming pared 10 bases from V and 8 bases from J, leaving 21 bases between. Germline V gives CDR1 SNHLY, CDR2 FYNNEI. DNA of the CDR3: TGTGCCATAACCGGGATCCTCTCCCGCGATGAGCAGTTCTTC. Amino acids: CAITGILSRDEQFF.

The V and J genes are TRBV27 and TRBJ2-1; 9 nucleotides align to TRBD1. The trim removed 4 bases at V and 4 bases at J, leaving 5 bases unmatched. Per germline, CDR1 MNHEY and CDR2 SMNVEV (reference sequence). The CDR3 covers 15 residues. The DNA for the CDR3 is TGTGCCAGCAGTTCGCCGGGACAGGGATACAATGAGCAGTTCTTC. It codes for CASSSPGQGYNEQFF.

This clone came up a few times. This chain joins TRBV18 and TRBJ2-3; 13 bases are shared with TRBD2. V gave up 6 bases and J gave up 6 bases; unmatched junction bases: 6. Germline CDR1 reads KGHSH; CDR2 reads LQKENI. The CDR3 runs 15 residues. CDR3 nucleotide sequence: TGTGCCAGCTCGGGAGGACTAGCGGGGGATGATACGCAGTATTTT. It yields the protein CASSGGLAGDDTQYF.

The sample holds a few counts of this clone. This sequence joins TRBV7-2 and TRBJ1-3; D is unclear. The length of the CDR3 is 14 residues. From germline, CDR1 is SGHTA and CDR2 FQGNSA. Trimming shortened V by 5 bases and J by 0 bases, and 8 bases separated the two germline ends. CDR3 nucleotides: TGTGCCAGCAGCCCGAACAGCTCTGGAAACACCATATATTTT. This gives the protein CASSPNSSGNTIYF.

As for this clone: Other DNA sequences in this specimen translate into the identical CDR3. J is TRBJ1-5 and V is TRBV11-3, with D possibly TRBD1 on 5 matching bases. CDR1 and CDR2 (germline): SGHNT, YENEEA. CDR3 length: 13 amino acids. Trimming cost V 2 bases and J 6 bases, with 8 bases left between them. CDR3 DNA sequence: TGTGCCAGCAGCTTATCTGGGGGTCAGCCCCAGCATTTT. Translating gives CASSLSGGQPQHF.

Only a few counts were recorded for this clone. For the CDR3, the DNA is TGTGCCAGCAGCGATAAAAGAGGGGCTAATGAAAAACTGTTTTTT. The encoded protein is CASSDKRGANEKLFF. The V gene is TRBV7-2, the J gene TRBJ1-4, with a possible D match to TRBD1 (5 bases). The CDR3 runs 15 residues. Germline V gene sequence: CDR1 SGHTA, CDR2 FQGNSA. With 5 bases removed from V and 3 bases from J, the gap between germline ends came to 13 bases.

This clone was observed a few times. The chain joins TRBV7-2 to TRBJ2-5, with D possibly TRBD2 on 5 matching bases. The CDR3 has 15 residues. Germline CDR1 SGHTA, CDR2 FQGNSA. V lost 1 base and J 5 bases, leaving 14 bases between the germline ends. The CDR3 nucleotides are TGTGCCAGCAGCTTAGTGGTCAGCTGGGAGGAGACCCAGTACTTC. Residues: CASSLVVSWEETQYF.

The rearrangement uses TRBV4-3 and TRBJ1-1; TRBD1 matches 10 bases. The CDR3 runs 13 residues. V lost 3 bases to trimming and J lost 6 bases; unmatched junction nucleotides: 1. Per germline, CDR1 LGHNA and CDR2 YSLEER. The CDR3 DNA follows: TGCGCCAGCAGCCATGGGACAGGGGCTGAAGCTTTCTTT. Amino acid sequence: CASSHGTGAEAFF.

This clone was picked up a small number of times. J is TRBJ2-1 and V is TRBV28, with a weak D call TRBD1 (6 bases). Trimming took off 7 bases at V and 10 bases at J, with 20 bases between the two ends. Germline V gene sequence: CDR1 MDHEN, CDR2 SYDVKM. The CDR3 covers 14 residues. The CDR3 sequence is CASIGQITGSEQFF. CDR3 DNA sequence: TGTGCCAGCATAGGCCAAATTACAGGGAGCGAGCAGTTCTTC.

CDR3 nucleotides: TGTGCCAGCAGCCCTACAGGGGACTATAATTCACCCCTCCACTTT. This codes for CASSPTGDYNSPLHF. The rearrangement links TRBV9 to TRBJ1-6; 7 bases match TRBD1. CDR1 and CDR2 from the germline V gene are SGDLS and YYNGEE. The CDR3 length is 15 residues. Germline trimming cut 4 bases from V and 3 bases from J; bases unmatched to any gene: 4. Full variable domain (outside the CDR3, taken from reference TRBV9 and TRBJ1-6): DSGVTQTPKHLITATGQRVTLRCSPRSGDLSVYWYQQSLDQGLQFLIQYYNGEERAKGNILERFSAQQFPDLHSELNLSSLELGDSALYFCASSPTGDYNSPLHFGNGTRLTVT.

The J gene is TRBJ2-1, the V gene TRBV7-8; TRBD1 matches 7 bases. Germline V gene sequence: CDR1 SGHVS, CDR2 FQNEAQ. Losses at the gene ends were 2 bases for V and 6 bases for J; bases not matched to a gene: 13. The CDR3 contains 17 residues. The CDR3 here is CASSLMTGMLAVNEQFF. The CDR3, as DNA: TGTGCCAGCAGCTTAATGACAGGGATGTTGGCGGTCAATGAGCAGTTCTTC.

This sequence joins TRBV5-6 and TRBJ2-3; a weak D match, TRBD2 (5 bases). The germline CDR1 and CDR2 sequences are SGHDT and YYEEEE. There are 13 residues in the CDR3. The V end lost 4 bases, the J end lost 6 bases, and 12 bases lay between the germline ends. The CDR3 loop reads CASSHERWDTQYF. The CDR3 coding sequence is TGTGCCAGCAGCCATGAGCGGTGGGATACGCAGTATTTT.

In this sample, this clone turned up a few times. V gene TRBV28 combines with J gene TRBJ1-5; 7 bases are shared with TRBD1. V trimming: 7 bases; J trimming: 6 bases; junction bases outside the gene matches: 3. The CDR3 totals 12 residues. CDR1 is MDHEN and CDR2 is SYDVKM in the germline V gene. In DNA, the CDR3 is TGTGCCAGCACTAACAGGGGTCAGCCCCAGCATTTT. It translates to CASTNRGQPQHF.

This clone was observed a few times. This chain uses TRBV7-6 with TRBJ1-2; no clear D gene. V lost 5 bases and J 3 bases, leaving 19 bases between the germline ends. The CDR3 runs 16 residues. Germline CDR1 and CDR2: SGHVS and FNYEAQ. CDR3 sequence (DNA): TGTGCCAGCAGCCCCCCGGGTGCGGATTATCACTATGGCTACACCTTC. Its translation is CASSPPGADYHYGYTF.

This clone turned up a few times. The chain carries TRBV11-1 and TRBJ1-1; D unresolved. Germline V CDR1 and CDR2: SGHAT, FQDESV (reference sequence). This CDR3 region has 13 residues. Trimming took 3 bases from V and 1 from J, leaving 6 bases between them. In nucleotides, the CDR3 is TGTGCCAGCAGCTTTGCTGAGAACACTGAAGCTTTCTTT. Its protein product is CASSFAENTEAFF.